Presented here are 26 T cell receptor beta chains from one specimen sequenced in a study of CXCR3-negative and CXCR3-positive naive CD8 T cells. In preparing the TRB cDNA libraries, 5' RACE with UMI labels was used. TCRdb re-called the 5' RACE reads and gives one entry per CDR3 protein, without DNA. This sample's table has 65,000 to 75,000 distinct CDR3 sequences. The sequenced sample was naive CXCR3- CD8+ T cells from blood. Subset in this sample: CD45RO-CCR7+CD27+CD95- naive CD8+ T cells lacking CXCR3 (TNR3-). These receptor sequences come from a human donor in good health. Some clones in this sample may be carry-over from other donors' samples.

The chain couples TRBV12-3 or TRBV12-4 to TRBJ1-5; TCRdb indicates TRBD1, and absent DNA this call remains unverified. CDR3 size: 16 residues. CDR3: CASSFRDRGRDQPQHF.

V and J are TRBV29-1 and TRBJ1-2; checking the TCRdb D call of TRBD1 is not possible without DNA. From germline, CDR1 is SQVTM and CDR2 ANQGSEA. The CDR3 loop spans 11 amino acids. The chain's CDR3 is CSVEGGDGYTF.

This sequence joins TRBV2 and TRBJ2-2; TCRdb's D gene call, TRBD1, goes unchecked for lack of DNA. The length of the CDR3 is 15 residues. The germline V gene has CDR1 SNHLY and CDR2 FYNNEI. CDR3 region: CASSDPGGRTGELFF.

The CDR3 reads CASSQVDTRTGKYGYTF. This chain connects TRBV14 to TRBJ1-2; there is no DNA to check the TCRdb D call of TRBD1. Per the germline V gene, CDR1 is SGHDN and CDR2 is FVKESK. The CDR3 runs 17 residues.

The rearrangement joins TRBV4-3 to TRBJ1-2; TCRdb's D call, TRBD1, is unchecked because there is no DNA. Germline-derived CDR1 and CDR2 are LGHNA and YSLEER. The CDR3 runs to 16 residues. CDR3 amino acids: CASSQSPGQGNYGYTF.

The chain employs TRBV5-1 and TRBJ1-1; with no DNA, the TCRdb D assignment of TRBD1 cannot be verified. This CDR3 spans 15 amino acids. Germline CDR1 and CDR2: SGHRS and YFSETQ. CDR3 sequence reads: CASSHRQGTDTEAFF.

The CDR3 spells CSARDYGSAGGTTGANVLTF. The V gene is TRBV20-1, the J gene TRBJ2-6; without DNA, the TCRdb call of TRBD2 cannot be checked. This CDR3 is 20 amino acids long. In germline, CDR1 is DFQATT, CDR2 SNEGSKA (reference sequence).

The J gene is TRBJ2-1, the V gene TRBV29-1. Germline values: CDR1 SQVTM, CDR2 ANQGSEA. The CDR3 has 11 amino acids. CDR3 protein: CSVQGFNEQFF.

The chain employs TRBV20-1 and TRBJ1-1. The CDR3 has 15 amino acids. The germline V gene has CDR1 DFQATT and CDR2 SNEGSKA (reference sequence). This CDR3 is CSARGVALLNTEAFF.

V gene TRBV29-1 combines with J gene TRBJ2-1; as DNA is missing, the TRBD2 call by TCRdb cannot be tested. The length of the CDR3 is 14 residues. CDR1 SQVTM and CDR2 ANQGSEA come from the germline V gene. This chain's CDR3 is CSVEGLVTYNEQFF.

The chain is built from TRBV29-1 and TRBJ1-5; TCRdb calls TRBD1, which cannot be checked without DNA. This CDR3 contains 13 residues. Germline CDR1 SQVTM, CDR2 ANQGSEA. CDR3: CSVVDSSNQPQHF.

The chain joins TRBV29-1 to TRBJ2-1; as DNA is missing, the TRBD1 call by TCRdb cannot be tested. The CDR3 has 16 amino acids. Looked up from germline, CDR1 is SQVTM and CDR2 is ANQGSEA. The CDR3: CSVEEVGQGASNEQFF.

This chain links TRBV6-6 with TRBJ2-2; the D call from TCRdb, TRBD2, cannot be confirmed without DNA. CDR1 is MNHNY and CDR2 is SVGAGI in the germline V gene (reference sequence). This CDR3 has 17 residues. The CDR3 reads CASSPGMRGGRTGELFF.

The CDR3 is CASSLVQGGPTGELFF. V is TRBV5-5 and J is TRBJ2-2; TCRdb names TRBD1, which stays unverified in the absence of DNA. The CDR3 runs 16 residues. Germline CDR1 is SGHKS and CDR2 is YYEKEE (reference sequence).

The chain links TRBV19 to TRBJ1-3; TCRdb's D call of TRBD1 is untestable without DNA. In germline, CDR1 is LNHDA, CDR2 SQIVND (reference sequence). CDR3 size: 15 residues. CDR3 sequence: CASRIQGYSGNTIYF.

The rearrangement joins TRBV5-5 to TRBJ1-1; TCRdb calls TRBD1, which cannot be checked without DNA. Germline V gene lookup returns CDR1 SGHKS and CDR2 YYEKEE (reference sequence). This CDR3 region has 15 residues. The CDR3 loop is CASSWDSGGYTEAFF. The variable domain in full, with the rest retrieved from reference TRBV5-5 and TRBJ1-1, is DAGVTQSPTHLIKTRGQQVTLRCSPISGHKSVSWYQQVLGQGPQFIFQYYEKEERGRGNFPDRFSARQFPNYSSELNVNALLLGDSALYLCASSWDSGGYTEAFFGQGTRLTVV.

The chain's CDR3 is CASSQGLAGSYEQYF. This sequence joins TRBV4-2 and TRBJ2-7; lacking DNA, the TRBD2 call made by TCRdb goes unchecked. CDR1 and CDR2 from the germline V gene are LGHNA and YNFKEQ. The CDR3 covers 15 residues.

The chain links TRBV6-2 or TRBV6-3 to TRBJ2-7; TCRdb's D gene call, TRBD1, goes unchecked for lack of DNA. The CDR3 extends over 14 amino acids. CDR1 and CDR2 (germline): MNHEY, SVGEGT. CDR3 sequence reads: CASSQGRRTYEQYF.

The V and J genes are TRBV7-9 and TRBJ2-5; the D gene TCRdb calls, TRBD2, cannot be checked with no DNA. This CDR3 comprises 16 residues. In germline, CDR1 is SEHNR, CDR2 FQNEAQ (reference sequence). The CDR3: CASSLGPAGRQETQYF. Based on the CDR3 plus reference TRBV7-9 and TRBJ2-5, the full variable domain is DTGVSQNPRHKITKRGQNVTFRCDPISEHNRLYWYRQTLGQGPEFLTYFQNEAQLEKSRLLSDRFSAERPKGSFSTLEIQRTEQGDSAMYLCASSLGPAGRQETQYFGPGTRLLVL.

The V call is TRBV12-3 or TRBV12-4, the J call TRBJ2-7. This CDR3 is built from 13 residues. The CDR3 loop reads CASSTGPLYEQYF.

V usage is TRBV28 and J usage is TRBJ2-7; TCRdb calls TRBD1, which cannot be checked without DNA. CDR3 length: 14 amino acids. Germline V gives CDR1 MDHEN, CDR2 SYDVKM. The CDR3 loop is CASSDRDRTYEQYF.

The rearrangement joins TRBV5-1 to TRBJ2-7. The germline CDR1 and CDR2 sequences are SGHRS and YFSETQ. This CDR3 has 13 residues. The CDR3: CASSLELSYEQYF.

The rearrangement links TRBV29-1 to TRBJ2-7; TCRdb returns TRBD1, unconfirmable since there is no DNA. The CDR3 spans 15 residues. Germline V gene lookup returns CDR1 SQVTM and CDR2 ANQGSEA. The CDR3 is CSVVLATGVYYEQYF.

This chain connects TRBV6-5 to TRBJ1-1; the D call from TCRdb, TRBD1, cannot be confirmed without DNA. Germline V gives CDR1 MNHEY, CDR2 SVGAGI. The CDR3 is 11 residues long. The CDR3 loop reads CASSTGSEAFF.

The CDR3 spells CASSLSIIRGQRELNTEAFF. The chain carries TRBV28 and TRBJ1-1; TCRdb lists TRBD1, though no DNA is available to test this call. This CDR3 has 20 amino acids. The germline CDR1 and CDR2 sequences are MDHEN and SYDVKM.

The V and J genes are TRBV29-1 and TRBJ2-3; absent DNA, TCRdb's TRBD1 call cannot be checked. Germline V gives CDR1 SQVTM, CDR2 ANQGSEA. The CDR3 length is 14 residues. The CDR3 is CSVEDRQSTDTQYF.